This T cell receptor beta chain appears in the sequencing data of a study of shared clonotypes between healthy human individuals. Findings and limits, study-wide: Limited genetic and exposure-history diversity came from having few donors. Sharing across a handful of donors was seen in 4% to 6.5% of naive CD4 clonotypes. Tissue TCR repertoires likely differ from these blood-only repertoires.

From CD4+ cells came CD45RA+ naive and CD45RA-negative memory subsets. This clone was seen a few times. Its antigen remains unidentified. A single base separates this from a much larger clone, so it may be a read error. The CDR3 totals 13 residues. The ends were cut back, 1 base at V and 1 base at J, with 4 bases in the middle. Germline V gives CDR1 SEHNR, CDR2 FQNEAQ (reference sequence). The table came from immunoSEQ multiplex PCR; TCRdb's copy has only in-frame clones and leaves some out. The repertoire includes roughly 1 million clones, under 80% of them detected once, and less than 1.5% sits in the top ten.

The clonotype originates from a man between 18 and 35 years old in good health. Sample: memory CD4+ T cells sorted from blood. Subset in this sample: CD45RA-negative fraction. The chain links TRBV7-9 to TRBJ1-1; D uncertain. This CDR3 reads CASSLDQNTEAFF. DNA of the CDR3: TGTGCCAGCAGCTTAGACCAGAACACTGAAGCTTTCTTT.